Sequencing of this TCR beta chain was carried out in a study of shared clonotypes between healthy human individuals. TCRdb's copy holds only in-frame clones and misses some; the assay was immunoSEQ multiplex PCR. The sample yields some 2,400,000 clones, approximately 96% seen once. In this sample, this clone turned up once. Healthy and HIV-negative, the adult donors had no recent acute infections or vaccinations. Donors comprised only Caucasian adults living in Nashville, Tennessee. The investigators split CD4+ cells into a CD45RA+ naive subset and a CD45RA-negative memory subset. Germline CDR1 is GTSNPN and CDR2 is SVGIG (reference sequence). CDR3 length: 13 amino acids. With 4 bases removed from V and 6 bases from J, the gap between germline ends came to 16 bases.

This sequence was found in a young man in good health. The sequenced material came from naive CD4+ T cells sorted from blood. The subset was: CD45RA+ positively selected. The chain couples TRBV30 to TRBJ2-7; D is possibly TRBD1 (6 bases). The chain's CDR3 is CAWMLTGRGEQYF. The CDR3, as DNA: TGTGCCTGGATGTTGACAGGACGGGGCGAGCAGTACTTC.